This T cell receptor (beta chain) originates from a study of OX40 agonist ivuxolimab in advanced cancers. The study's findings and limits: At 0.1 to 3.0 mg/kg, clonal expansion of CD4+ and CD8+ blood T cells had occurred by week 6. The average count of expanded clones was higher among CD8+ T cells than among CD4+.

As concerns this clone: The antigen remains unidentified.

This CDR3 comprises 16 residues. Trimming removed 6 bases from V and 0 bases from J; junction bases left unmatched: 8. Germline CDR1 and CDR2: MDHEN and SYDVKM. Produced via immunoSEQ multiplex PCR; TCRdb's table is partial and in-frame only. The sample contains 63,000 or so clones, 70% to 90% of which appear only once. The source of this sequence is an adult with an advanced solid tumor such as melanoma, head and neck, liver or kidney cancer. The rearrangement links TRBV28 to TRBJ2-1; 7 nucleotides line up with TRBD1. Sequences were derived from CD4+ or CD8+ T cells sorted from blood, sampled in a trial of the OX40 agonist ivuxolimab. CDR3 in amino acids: CASRTRQGSSYNEQFF. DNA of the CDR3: TGTGCCAGCAGGACGAGACAGGGAAGCTCCTACAATGAGCAGTTCTTC.